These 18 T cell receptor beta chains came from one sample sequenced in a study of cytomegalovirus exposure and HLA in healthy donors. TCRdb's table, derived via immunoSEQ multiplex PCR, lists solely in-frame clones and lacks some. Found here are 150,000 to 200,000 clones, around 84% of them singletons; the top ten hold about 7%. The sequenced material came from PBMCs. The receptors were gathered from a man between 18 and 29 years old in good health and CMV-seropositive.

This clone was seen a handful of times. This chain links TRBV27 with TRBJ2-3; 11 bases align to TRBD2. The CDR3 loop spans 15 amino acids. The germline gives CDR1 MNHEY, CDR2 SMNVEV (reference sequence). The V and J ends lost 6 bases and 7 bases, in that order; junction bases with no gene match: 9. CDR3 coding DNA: TGTGCCAGCAGAACCCTACTAGCGGGAGTATATACGCAGTATTTT. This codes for CASRTLLAGVYTQYF.

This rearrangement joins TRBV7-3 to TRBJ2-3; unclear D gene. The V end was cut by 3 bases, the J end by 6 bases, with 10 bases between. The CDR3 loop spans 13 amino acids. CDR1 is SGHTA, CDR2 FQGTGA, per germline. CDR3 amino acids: CASSFGALDTQYF. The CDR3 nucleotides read TGTGCCAGCAGCTTCGGTGCTTTGGATACGCAGTATTTT.

The CDR3 reads CASSIGGKNIQYF. CDR3 DNA: TGTGCCAGTAGTATCGGCGGAAAAAACATTCAGTACTTC. The gene calls are TRBV19 and TRBJ2-4; unclear D gene. The V and J ends lost 3 bases and 4 bases respectively, with 7 bases between them. The V gene's germline CDR1 is LNHDA and CDR2 SQIVND (reference sequence). The CDR3 loop spans 13 amino acids.

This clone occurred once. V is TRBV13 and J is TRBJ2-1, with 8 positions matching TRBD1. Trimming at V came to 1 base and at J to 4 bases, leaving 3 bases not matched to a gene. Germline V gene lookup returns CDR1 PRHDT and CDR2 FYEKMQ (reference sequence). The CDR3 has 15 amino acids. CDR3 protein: CASSLAGTGYNEQFF. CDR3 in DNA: TGTGCCAGCAGCTTAGCCGGGACAGGTTACAATGAGCAGTTCTTC.

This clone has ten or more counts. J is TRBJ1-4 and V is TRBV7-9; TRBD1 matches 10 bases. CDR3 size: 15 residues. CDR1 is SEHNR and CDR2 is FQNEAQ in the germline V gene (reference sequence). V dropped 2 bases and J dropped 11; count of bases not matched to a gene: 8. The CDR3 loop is CASSLTRQGADKLFF. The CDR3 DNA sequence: TGTGCCAGCAGCTTAACCCGACAGGGGGCGGACAAACTGTTTTTT. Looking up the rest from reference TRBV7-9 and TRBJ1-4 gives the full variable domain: DTGVSQNPRHKITKRGQNVTFRCDPISEHNRLYWYRQTLGQGPEFLTYFQNEAQLEKSRLLSDRFSAERPKGSFSTLEIQRTEQGDSAMYLCASSLTRQGADKLFFGSGTQLSVL.

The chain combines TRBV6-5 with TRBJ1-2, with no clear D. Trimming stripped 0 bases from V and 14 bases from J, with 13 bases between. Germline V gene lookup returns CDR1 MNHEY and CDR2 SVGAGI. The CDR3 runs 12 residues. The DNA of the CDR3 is TGTGCCAGCAGTTACTCGGGAGATCGGAGGACCTTC. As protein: CASSYSGDRRTF.

The CDR3 sequence: CASSFQWTGSETQYF. In DNA form, the CDR3 reads TGTGCCAGCAGCTTCCAATGGACAGGGAGCGAGACCCAGTACTTC. This chain uses TRBV5-4 with TRBJ2-5; 8 bases line up with TRBD1. CDR1 SGHNT and CDR2 YYREEE come from the germline V gene (reference sequence). This CDR3 region has 15 residues. V trimming: 2 bases; J trimming: 5 bases; junction bases outside the gene matches: 8.

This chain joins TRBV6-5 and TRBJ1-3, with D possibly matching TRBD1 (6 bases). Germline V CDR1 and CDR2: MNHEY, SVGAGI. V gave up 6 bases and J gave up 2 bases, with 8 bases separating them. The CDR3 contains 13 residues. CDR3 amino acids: CASSRGPGNTIYF. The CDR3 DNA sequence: TGTGCCAGCAGCAGGGGACCTGGAAACACCATATATTTT.

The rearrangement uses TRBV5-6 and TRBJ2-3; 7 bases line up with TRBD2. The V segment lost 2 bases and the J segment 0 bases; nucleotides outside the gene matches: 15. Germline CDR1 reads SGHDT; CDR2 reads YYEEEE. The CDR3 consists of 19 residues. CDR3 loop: CASSFLSNLGRGSTDTQYF. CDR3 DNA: TGTGCCAGCAGCTTCCTCAGTAATTTGGGGAGGGGTAGCACAGATACGCAGTATTTT.

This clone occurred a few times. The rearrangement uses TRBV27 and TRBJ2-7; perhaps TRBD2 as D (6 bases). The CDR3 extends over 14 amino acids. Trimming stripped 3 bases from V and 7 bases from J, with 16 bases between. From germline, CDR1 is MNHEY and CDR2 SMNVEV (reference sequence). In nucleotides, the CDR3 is TGTGCCAGCAGTTTCAACCAGGCGGGGCGGGAGCAGTACTTC. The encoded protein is CASSFNQAGREQYF.

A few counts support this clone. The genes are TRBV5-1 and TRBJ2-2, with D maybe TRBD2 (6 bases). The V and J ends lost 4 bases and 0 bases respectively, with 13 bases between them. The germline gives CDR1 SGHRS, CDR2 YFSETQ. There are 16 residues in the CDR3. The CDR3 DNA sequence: TGCGCCAGCAGCCTGGGCGGCGGGGCGAACACCGGGGAGCTGTTTTTT. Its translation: CASSLGGGANTGELFF.

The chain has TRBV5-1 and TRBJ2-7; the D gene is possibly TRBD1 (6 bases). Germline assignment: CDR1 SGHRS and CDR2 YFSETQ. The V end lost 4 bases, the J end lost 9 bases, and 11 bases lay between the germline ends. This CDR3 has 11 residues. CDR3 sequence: CASSKDSWQYF. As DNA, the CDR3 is TGCGCCAGCAGCAAGGACAGTTGGCAGTACTTC.

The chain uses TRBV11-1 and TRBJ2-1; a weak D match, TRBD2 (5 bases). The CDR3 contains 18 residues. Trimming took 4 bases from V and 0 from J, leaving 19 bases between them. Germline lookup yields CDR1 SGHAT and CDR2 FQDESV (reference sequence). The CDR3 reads CASSSPSWEPSSYNEQFF. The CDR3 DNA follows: TGTGCCAGCAGCTCCCCCTCGTGGGAGCCGAGCTCCTACAATGAGCAGTTCTTC.

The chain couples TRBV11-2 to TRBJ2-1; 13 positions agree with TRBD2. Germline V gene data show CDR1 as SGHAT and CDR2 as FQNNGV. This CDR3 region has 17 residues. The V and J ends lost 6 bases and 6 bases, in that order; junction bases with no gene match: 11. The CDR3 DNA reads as TGTGCCAGCAGAGCAACTAGGACTAGCGGGAGAGGCAATGAGCAGTTCTTC. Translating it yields CASRATRTSGRGNEQFF.

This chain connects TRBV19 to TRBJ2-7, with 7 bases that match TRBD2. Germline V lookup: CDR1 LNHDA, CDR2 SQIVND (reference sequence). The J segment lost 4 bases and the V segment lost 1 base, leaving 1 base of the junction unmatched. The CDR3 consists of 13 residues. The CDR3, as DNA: TGTGCCAGTAGTATAGGACTAGCTTACGAGCAGTACTTC. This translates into CASSIGLAYEQYF. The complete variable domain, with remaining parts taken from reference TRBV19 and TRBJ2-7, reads DGGITQSPKYLFRKEGQNVTLSCEQNLNHDAMYWYRQDPGQGLRLIYYSQIVNDFQKGDIAEGYSVSREKKESFPLTVTSAQKNPTAFYLCASSIGLAYEQYFGPGTRLTVT.

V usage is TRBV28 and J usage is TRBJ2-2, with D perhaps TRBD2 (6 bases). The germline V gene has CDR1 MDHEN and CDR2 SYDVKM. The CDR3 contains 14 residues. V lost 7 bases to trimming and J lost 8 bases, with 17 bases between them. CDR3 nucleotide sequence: TGTGCCAGCACCCGTCCGGGCGGGACGGGGGAGCTGTTTTTT. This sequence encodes CASTRPGGTGELFF.

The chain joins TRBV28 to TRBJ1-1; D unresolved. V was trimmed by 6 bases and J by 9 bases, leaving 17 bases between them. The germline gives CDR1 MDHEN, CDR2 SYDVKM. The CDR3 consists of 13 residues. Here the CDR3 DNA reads TGTGCCAGCAGAGTTACTAATTCATGGCAAGCTTTCTTT. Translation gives CASRVTNSWQAFF.

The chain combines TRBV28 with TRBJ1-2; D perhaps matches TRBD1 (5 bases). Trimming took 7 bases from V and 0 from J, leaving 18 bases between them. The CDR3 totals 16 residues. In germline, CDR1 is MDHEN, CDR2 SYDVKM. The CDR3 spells CASTVLSRGTNYGYTF. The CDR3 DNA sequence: TGTGCCAGCACCGTCCTTAGTCGGGGGACTAACTATGGCTACACCTTC.